Following are 13 T cell receptor beta chains from one sample sequenced in a study of CD8 T cells in ankylosing spondylitis. Their cognate antigens are unknown. Findings and limits, study-wide: In ankylosing spondylitis blood, a motif of 7 to 9 highly homologous TCR beta variants appeared characteristic.

TCRdb reprocessed the 5' RACE reads via MiXCR and lists one record per CDR3 protein. The profile shows 450,000 to 550,000 distinct CDR3 sequences, about 5.2% of them singletons. Sequencing used blood, either unsorted or a sorted T cell fraction (not recorded which). The receptor source for this set is a male donor with ankylosing spondylitis.

At least ten counts were recorded for this clonotype. The chain carries TRBV6-2 or TRBV6-3 and TRBJ1-2, with 9 bases matching TRBD1. The CDR3 sequence is 13 residues long. Per germline, CDR1 MNHEY and CDR2 SVGEGT. V gave up 6 bases and J gave up 6 bases; unmatched junction bases: 5. CDR3 sequence (DNA): TGTGCCAGCAGAGGGACAGGGACAAATGGCTACACCTTC. Translating it yields CASRGTGTNGYTF.

This clonotype has a count of ten or more. The chain links TRBV4-2 to TRBJ1-2; 10 bases fit TRBD1. This CDR3 spans 17 amino acids. V trimming: 4 bases; J trimming: 0 bases; junction bases outside the gene matches: 8. CDR1 is LGHNA, CDR2 YNFKEQ, per germline. The DNA of the CDR3 is TGTGCCAGCAGCCGAGGACAGGGGGAACAAGCTAACTATGGCTACACCTTC. The encoded protein is CASSRGQGEQANYGYTF.

This clonotype was recorded many times. The V call is TRBV15, the J call TRBJ1-2, with 8 bases that match TRBD1. The junction had 9 bases not matched to a gene; V was cut back by 0 bases and J by 6 bases. Germline lookup yields CDR1 LNHNV and CDR2 YYDKDF (reference sequence). The CDR3 is 16 amino acids. In DNA, the CDR3 is TGTGCCACCAGCAGAGATCGACGGTCGACAGGGGATGGCTACACCTTC. It translates to CATSRDRRSTGDGYTF.

The table lists this clonotype with many counts. The chain joins TRBV5-1 to TRBJ2-7; 7 bases fit TRBD2. This CDR3 is built from 13 residues. Per the germline V gene, CDR1 is SGHRS and CDR2 is YFSETQ. The V gene end was trimmed by 7 bases and the J gene end by 3 bases; junction bases not matched to a gene: 7. CDR3 nucleotides: TGCGCCAGCGGGAGGGCCGCGAACTACGAGCAGTACTTC. Amino acid sequence: CASGRAANYEQYF.

In this sample, this clonotype turned up many times. The chain links TRBV7-9 to TRBJ2-1, with D possibly matching TRBD2 (5 bases). CDR1 SEHNR and CDR2 FQNEAQ come from the germline V gene (reference sequence). V was trimmed by 1 base and J by 8 bases, leaving 12 bases between them. The CDR3 extends over 14 amino acids. CDR3 region: CASSLDGLSYEQFF. The CDR3, as DNA: TGTGCCAGCAGCTTAGACGGACTGTCGTATGAGCAGTTCTTC. The full variable domain, completed using reference TRBV7-9 and TRBJ2-1, is DTGVSQNPRHKITKRGQNVTFRCDPISEHNRLYWYRQTLGQGPEFLTYFQNEAQLEKSRLLSDRFSAERPKGSFSTLEIQRTEQGDSAMYLCASSLDGLSYEQFFGPGTRLTVL.

This clonotype was seen repeatedly, ten times or more. The chain employs TRBV5-1 and TRBJ1-1; D call uncertain. Per the germline V gene, CDR1 is SGHRS and CDR2 is YFSETQ. V lost 0 bases to trimming and J lost 4 bases, with 7 bases between them. The CDR3 contains 13 residues. The CDR3 coding sequence is TGCGCCAGCAGCTTGGGACGCATCACTGAAGCTTTCTTT. Its translation is CASSLGRITEAFF.

This clonotype has a handful of counts. V gene TRBV12-3 or TRBV12-4 combines with J gene TRBJ1-2; 7 positions agree with TRBD1. The ends lost 7 bases at V and 0 bases at J; junction bases unmatched: 5. The CDR3 has 14 residues. In DNA, the CDR3 is TGTGCCAGCATCATGACAGGGTCTAACTATGGCTACACCTTC. Protein sequence: CASIMTGSNYGYTF.

Ten or more counts support this clonotype. This chain's CDR3 is CATRGDGQPDTQYF. The CDR3 DNA sequence: TGTGCCACCAGAGGGGACGGACAACCAGATACGCAGTATTTT. The V and J genes are TRBV28 and TRBJ2-3; tentatively, D is TRBD1 or TRBD2 (5 bases each). This CDR3 region has 14 residues. Germline CDR1 MDHEN, CDR2 SYDVKM. V lost 10 bases and J lost 4, with 18 bases in between.

This clonotype showed up many times. The chain joins TRBV20-1 to TRBJ1-3; D remains unclear. The CDR3 sequence is 13 residues long. Germline values: CDR1 DFQATT, CDR2 SNEGSKA (reference sequence). Between the trimmed V and J ends, which lost 6 bases and 0 bases, there was a span of 9 bases. CDR3 sequence: CSAWVNSGNTIYF. In DNA form, the CDR3 reads TGCAGTGCCTGGGTAAACTCTGGAAACACCATATATTTT.

This clonotype was counted at least ten times. The chain carries TRBV5-1 and TRBJ1-5; D remains unclear. The V and J ends lost 4 bases and 1 base respectively, with 6 bases between them. There are 13 residues in the CDR3. Germline loops: CDR1 SGHRS, CDR2 YFSETQ. This CDR3 is CASSGSSNQPQHF. CDR3 bases: TGCGCCAGCAGCGGGTCGAGCAATCAGCCCCAGCATTTT.

The V gene is TRBV14, the J gene TRBJ2-3; 10 positions agree with TRBD1. Looked up from germline, CDR1 is SGHDN and CDR2 is FVKESK. The J segment lost 7 bases and the V segment lost 0 bases, leaving 7 bases of the junction unmatched. The CDR3 is made up of 16 amino acids. CDR3 sequence reads: CASSQEGQGMLNTQYF. CDR3 bases: TGTGCCAGCAGCCAAGAGGGACAGGGGATGTTGAATACGCAGTATTTT. Using reference TRBV14 and TRBJ2-3 for the parts outside the CDR3, the full variable domain is EAGVTQFPSHSVIEKGQTVTLRCDPISGHDNLYWYRRVMGKEIKFLLHFVKESKQDESGMPNNRFLAERTGGTYSTLKVQPAELEDSGVYFCASSQEGQGMLNTQYFGPGTRLTVL.

This clonotype showed up just once. The V gene is TRBV7-2, the J gene TRBJ2-6; D remains unclear. The CDR3 contains 15 residues. The ends were cut back, 2 bases at V and 0 bases at J, with 5 bases in the middle. Germline V gene data show CDR1 as SGHTA and CDR2 as FQGNSA. Here the CDR3 DNA reads TGTGCCAGCAGCTTATTCGACTCTGGGGCCAACGTCCTGACTTTC. It encodes CASSLFDSGANVLTF.

There are many counts of this clonotype. The chain uses TRBV6-2 or TRBV6-3 and TRBJ2-3; D may be TRBD1 or TRBD2 (5 bases each). V was cut by 0 bases and J by 3 bases, with 10 bases left in between. The germline CDR1 and CDR2 sequences are MNHEY and SVGEGT. This CDR3 is 15 amino acids long. The CDR3 sequence is CASSYSRGRTDTQYF. Written as DNA, the CDR3 is TGTGCCAGCAGTTACTCGAGGGGTCGGACAGATACGCAGTATTTT.